One T cell receptor (beta chain) is described in this entry. This sample is drawn from a study of PD-1 blockade in classical Hodgkin lymphoma. Specified time point: cycle 4 day 1 (C4D1), after less than 7 weeks of nivolumab. In every patient, relapse followed autologous stem cell transplantation, while exposure to brentuximab vedotin differed. From thawed PBMCs, magnetic negative selection was used to isolate the CD8+ T cells. Germline lookup yields CDR1 SGHDT and CDR2 YYEEEE. The V and J ends lost 1 base and 7 bases respectively, with 12 bases between them. The CDR3 totals 14 residues. The assay was immunoSEQ multiplex PCR, and TCRdb's table has in-frame clones only and misses some. The table includes some 10,000 clones, over 65% detected once.

The V gene is TRBV5-6, the J gene TRBJ2-1; D possibly corresponds to TRBD1 (5 bases). This sample comprised CD8+ T cells from blood, obtained before the fourth cycle of nivolumab. The clonotype originates from a human donor with classical Hodgkin lymphoma. The chain's CDR3 is CASSLTWQGNEQFF. In DNA form, the CDR3 reads TGTGCCAGCAGCTTGACTTGGCAGGGAAATGAGCAGTTCTTC.